One and the same sample provided the 31 T cell receptor beta chains below, sequenced in a study of blood T cell repertoires in COVID-19. Assay: immunoSEQ multiplex PCR; the TCRdb copy retains only in-frame clones and omits some. This sample has about 440,000 clones; approximately 90% occur once, and the top ten carry approximately 2%. The sample consisted of PBMCs or T cells enriched from blood (not recorded which). These receptors were obtained from a woman aged 18-29 years with acute COVID-19.

The chain has TRBV7-9 and TRBJ2-5; possible D gene TRBD2, 5 bases. CDR1 is SEHNR and CDR2 is FQNEAQ in the germline V gene (reference sequence). The CDR3 consists of 13 residues. Trimming removed 8 bases from V and 0 bases from J, with 10 bases in between. For the CDR3, the DNA is TGTGCCAGCGGAACCGGGAACCAAGAGACCCAGTACTTC. Its protein product is CASGTGNQETQYF.

The chain links TRBV19 to TRBJ1-5; tentative D call: TRBD1 (6 bases). V shed 7 bases and J shed 0 bases, with 16 bases lying between them. Germline V gives CDR1 LNHDA, CDR2 SQIVND (reference sequence). There are 16 residues in the CDR3. CDR3 region: CASNLQGTISNQPQHF. The CDR3 bases are TGTGCCAGTAACCTACAGGGAACTATTAGCAATCAGCCCCAGCATTTT.

The chain joins TRBV3-1 (or the pseudogene TRBV3-2) to TRBJ1-2; the D gene is possibly TRBD1 (6 bases). CDR3 length: 13 amino acids. With 4 bases removed from V and 3 bases from J, the gap between germline ends came to 9 bases. Germline V gene data show CDR1 as LGHDT and CDR2 as YNNKEL (reference sequence). The CDR3 sequence is CASSRTEYYGYTF. As DNA, the CDR3 is TGTGCCAGCAGCCGGACAGAGTACTATGGCTACACCTTC.

This chain joins TRBV23-1 and TRBJ2-7; D perhaps matches TRBD2 (5 bases). TRBV23-1 is noted as an ORF with a role that remains uncertain. Trimming took off 8 bases at V and 0 bases at J, with 26 bases between the two ends. This CDR3 has 18 residues. CDR3: CASRGYDREGVPSYEQYF. CDR3 DNA sequence: TGCGCCAGCCGGGGATATGACCGAGAAGGAGTCCCCTCCTACGAGCAGTACTTC.

This clone was seen only once. This chain links TRBV29-1 with TRBJ1-3; weak D call: TRBD1 (5 bases). CDR3 size: 14 residues. Germline V gene data show CDR1 as SQVTM and CDR2 as ANQGSEA. Trimming pared 6 bases from V and 0 bases from J, leaving 12 bases between. CDR3 nucleotides: TGCAGCGTCTTGGGCGGGGGCTCTGGAAACACCATATATTTT. This encodes CSVLGGGSGNTIYF.

V gene TRBV28 combines with J gene TRBJ2-7; 13 bases are a match to TRBD2. Trimming at V came to 6 bases and at J to 4 bases, leaving 21 bases not matched to a gene. Per the germline V gene, CDR1 is MDHEN and CDR2 is SYDVKM. This CDR3 region has 20 residues. The DNA of the CDR3 is TGTGCCAGCAGCGATACTGTGAATCGCGGACTAGCGGGAGTCGATTACGAGCAGTACTTC. Translating it yields CASSDTVNRGLAGVDYEQYF.

The chain uses TRBV4-2 and TRBJ2-2; 10 bases are shared with TRBD1. Germline assignment: CDR1 LGHNA and CDR2 YNFKEQ. V lost 2 bases to trimming and J lost 7 bases; unmatched junction nucleotides: 7. The CDR3 spans 16 residues. The CDR3 DNA reads as TGTGCCAGCAGCCAATTGGGACAGGGGCAGGGCGGGGAGCTGTTTTTT. Translating gives CASSQLGQGQGGELFF.

This chain joins TRBV10-3 and TRBJ2-3, with TRBD2 matching over 11 bases. The CDR3 is made up of 16 amino acids. Germline V gene data show CDR1 as ENHRY and CDR2 as SYGVKD. With V trimmed by 5 bases and J by 6 bases, 10 bases remained unmatched. CDR3 nucleotide sequence: TGTGCCATCAGTTCCCCCATAGCGGGGGGGGAGGATACGCAGTATTTT. This encodes CAISSPIAGGEDTQYF.

The CDR3 here is CASSLTRNEQFF. The CDR3 DNA reads TGTGCCAGTAGCCTGACACGTAATGAGCAGTTCTTC. The chain is built from TRBV5-4 and TRBJ2-1; D uncertain. V gave up 8 bases and J gave up 7 bases, with 13 bases separating them. Germline V gives CDR1 SGHNT, CDR2 YYREEE (reference sequence). The CDR3 has 12 residues.

V usage is TRBV7-9 and J usage is TRBJ1-2, with D possibly being TRBD1 (5 bases). The CDR3 has 13 residues. Germline-derived CDR1 and CDR2 are SEHNR and FQNEAQ (reference sequence). V was clipped by 3 bases and J by 6 bases, with 11 bases between them. The CDR3, as DNA: TGTGCCAGCAGCTTTCAGGGAAGGAATGGCTACACCTTC. Encoded protein: CASSFQGRNGYTF.

This clone was observed a few times. The genes are TRBV7-2 and TRBJ1-2; D unclear. The CDR3 contains 13 residues. Per the germline V gene, CDR1 is SGHTA and CDR2 is FQGNSA. The germline V and J ends were trimmed by 1 base and 4 bases, with 7 bases remaining between them. The CDR3 sequence: CASSLEALYGYTF. The CDR3 nucleotides are TGTGCCAGCAGCTTAGAAGCCCTCTATGGCTACACCTTC.

This clone has a handful of counts. The V gene is TRBV27, the J gene TRBJ1-2, with D unclear. Trimming cost V 3 bases and J 8 bases, with 13 bases left between them. Germline assignment: CDR1 MNHEY and CDR2 SMNVEV (reference sequence). The CDR3 runs 13 residues. The CDR3 region is CASSFYFGEGYTF. The CDR3, as DNA: TGTGCCAGCAGTTTTTACTTCGGAGAGGGCTACACCTTC.

The chain has TRBV7-6 and TRBJ2-1, with TRBD2 matching over 7 bases. Germline V gene lookup returns CDR1 SGHVS and CDR2 FNYEAQ. The V and J ends lost 1 base and 6 bases, in that order; junction bases with no gene match: 15. The CDR3 runs 18 residues. This CDR3 is CASSLDGGMRLALNEQFF. In DNA form, the CDR3 reads TGTGCCAGCAGCTTAGATGGCGGGATGAGACTAGCTCTCAATGAGCAGTTCTTC.

The chain recombines TRBV7-2 with TRBJ1-2, with 10 bases matching TRBD1. Germline values: CDR1 SGHTA, CDR2 FQGNSA. The CDR3 has 14 residues. V lost 5 bases to trimming and J lost 3 bases; unmatched junction nucleotides: 3. The DNA of the CDR3 is TGTGCCAGCAGCCCCGGGACAGGGGACTATGGCTACACCTTC. This gives the protein CASSPGTGDYGYTF.

This sequence joins TRBV7-2 and TRBJ2-7; 15 nucleotides line up with TRBD2. Trimming at V came to 3 bases and at J to 6 bases, leaving 0 bases not matched to a gene. This CDR3 is 14 amino acids long. The V gene's germline CDR1 is SGHTA and CDR2 FQGNSA. DNA for the CDR3: TGTGCCAGCAGCTTGGGACTAGCGGGAGGCGAGCAGTACTTC. This translates into CASSLGLAGGEQYF.

The V gene is TRBV5-1, the J gene TRBJ1-1; a possible D gene is TRBD1 (5 bases). Trimming left V 3 bases short and J 10 bases short, with 19 bases between. The CDR3 spans 14 residues. Per germline, CDR1 SGHRS and CDR2 YFSETQ. The CDR3 sequence: CASSSDTPGFGAFF. As DNA, the CDR3 is TGCGCCAGCAGCTCAGACACCCCAGGGTTCGGAGCTTTCTTT.

The DNA for the CDR3 is TGTGCCAGCAGCCATCCCGGTAGTACAGATACGCAGTATTTT. Translated: CASSHPGSTDTQYF. The chain combines TRBV3-1 (or the pseudogene TRBV3-2) with TRBJ2-3; no clear D. CDR3 length equals 14 residues. Per germline, CDR1 LGHDT and CDR2 YNNKEL (reference sequence). Trimming removed 3 bases from V and 3 bases from J, with 10 bases in between.

CDR3 in amino acids: CASSLEVAGRPSGNTIYF. The DNA for the CDR3 is TGTGCCAGCAGCTTAGAAGTAGCCGGTCGTCCCTCTGGAAACACCATATATTTT. The chain carries TRBV7-2 and TRBJ1-3, with no clear D. V lost 1 base and J lost 0, with 16 bases in between. Germline V gene lookup returns CDR1 SGHTA and CDR2 FQGNSA. This CDR3 is 18 amino acids long.

V is TRBV19 and J is TRBJ2-7; 7 bases match TRBD1. Germline V lookup: CDR1 LNHDA, CDR2 SQIVND (reference sequence). The trim removed 5 bases at V and 0 bases at J, leaving 7 bases unmatched. This CDR3 has 15 residues. This CDR3 is CASSPRDRSSYEQYF. In DNA form, the CDR3 reads TGTGCCAGTAGTCCAAGGGACAGATCCTCCTACGAGCAGTACTTC.

The V call is TRBV11-2, the J call TRBJ1-1; possible D gene TRBD1, 5 bases. Trimming cost V 2 bases and J 0 bases, with 16 bases left between them. The CDR3 is made up of 17 amino acids. Looked up from germline, CDR1 is SGHAT and CDR2 is FQNNGV. CDR3 nucleotide sequence: TGTGCCAGCAGCTTAAAGATAGGAGGGGCCATGAACACTGAAGCTTTCTTT. It is translated as CASSLKIGGAMNTEAFF.

The V call is TRBV28, the J call TRBJ2-5; TRBD2 matches at 10 bases. The germline gives CDR1 MDHEN, CDR2 SYDVKM. This CDR3 is built from 16 residues. V gave up 0 bases and J gave up 5 bases; unmatched junction bases: 6. The CDR3 DNA follows: TGTGCCAGCAGTTTATGGCTAGCGGGAGCTTCGGAGACCCAGTACTTC. Amino acids: CASSLWLAGASETQYF. Combining the CDR3 with reference TRBV28 and TRBJ2-5 gives the whole variable domain DVKVTQSSRYLVKRTGEKVFLECVQDMDHENMFWYRQDPGLGLRLIYFSYDVKMKEKGDIPEGYSVSREKKERFSLILESASTNQTSMYLCASSLWLAGASETQYFGPGTRLLVL.

In its sample, this clone was seen a few times. The chain links TRBV6-5 to TRBJ1-1, with 8 positions matching TRBD1. Germline V CDR1 and CDR2: MNHEY, SVGAGI. V was clipped by 7 bases and J by 1 base; unmatched bases: 5. The CDR3 covers 14 residues. The CDR3 bases are TGTGCCAGCAAAAAACAGGGGGGGAACACTGAAGCTTTCTTT. This codes for CASKKQGGNTEAFF.

This clone showed up just once. The rearrangement links TRBV18 to TRBJ1-5; D is unresolved. The V gene lost 4 bases and the J gene lost 4 bases, with 11 bases spanning the gap. Germline lookup yields CDR1 KGHSH and CDR2 LQKENI. CDR3 size: 14 residues. The CDR3 loop reads CASSLGSYNQPQHF. The CDR3 region has the DNA TGTGCCAGCTCACTCGGGAGCTATAATCAGCCCCAGCATTTT.

This clone was observed once. CDR3 in DNA: TGCGCCAGCAGCCAAGTGACCGGTGGGGGCGGCTACACCTTC. This sequence encodes CASSQVTGGGGYTF. The chain is built from TRBV4-1 and TRBJ1-2, with D possibly matching TRBD1 (6 bases). The CDR3 covers 14 residues. Germline V gives CDR1 MGHRA, CDR2 YSYEKL. The V and J ends lost 1 base and 8 bases respectively, with 14 bases between them.

Worth noting for this clone: This CDR3 is also generated by other DNA sequences in the sample. The J gene is TRBJ1-3, the V gene TRBV20-1; D is unclear. CDR3 length: 11 residues. V was pared by 6 bases and J by 4 bases, with 7 bases between. Germline V gene sequence: CDR1 DFQATT, CDR2 SNEGSKA (reference sequence). This CDR3 reads CSAPRGNTIYF. CDR3 bases: TGCAGTGCCCCGAGGGGAAACACCATATATTTT.

The genes are TRBV7-9 and TRBJ2-3; tentative D call: TRBD2 (6 bases). Germline CDR1 SEHNR, CDR2 FQNEAQ (reference sequence). Trimming pared 10 bases from V and 2 bases from J, leaving 16 bases between. The length of the CDR3 is 14 residues. The CDR3 protein is CAIDLAIFTDTQYF. CDR3 bases: TGTGCCATCGACCTAGCGATATTCACAGATACGCAGTATTTT.

V and J are TRBV11-3 and TRBJ2-5, with TRBD2 matching 9 bases. Germline lookup yields CDR1 SGHNT and CDR2 YENEEA. This CDR3 has 14 amino acids. After removal of 5 bases from V and 5 bases from J, the junction contained 6 bases not matched to a gene. CDR3 DNA sequence: TGTGCCAGCAGCGCGGGGGGGCCAGGGGAGACCCAGTACTTC. It specifies CASSAGGPGETQYF.

The chain carries TRBV6-5 and TRBJ2-7; D remains ambiguous. Trimming removed 6 bases at V and 4 bases at J, with 16 bases between. Germline V gives CDR1 MNHEY, CDR2 SVGAGI. The CDR3 is 14 residues long. The CDR3 nucleotides read TGTGCCAGCAGATCCAACTCCTACTATTACGAGCAGTACTTC. It yields the protein CASRSNSYYYEQYF.

The chain has TRBV9 and TRBJ2-1, with TRBD2 matching 11 bases. J was trimmed by 5 bases and V by 0 bases; bases with no gene match: 7. Germline lookup yields CDR1 SGDLS and CDR2 YYNGEE. The CDR3 has 17 residues. CDR3 in DNA: TGTGCCAGCAGCGTAGCGTTCCAACTAGCGGGGGACAATGAGCAGTTCTTC. It is translated as CASSVAFQLAGDNEQFF.

The V call is TRBV6-2 or TRBV6-3, the J call TRBJ2-7, with 10 bases lining up with TRBD1. Looked up from germline, CDR1 is MNHEY and CDR2 is SVGEGT. The CDR3 has 15 residues. V lost 2 bases and J lost 5; bases outside the gene matches: 6. Here the CDR3 reads CASSYTGQGIDEQYF. CDR3 DNA sequence: TGTGCCAGCAGTTACACGGGACAGGGGATTGACGAGCAGTACTTC.

The CDR3 DNA follows: TGTGCCAGCCGCCCCAGGGGGACAGAGAATCAGCCCCAGCATTTT. Amino acid sequence: CASRPRGTENQPQHF. The chain links TRBV27 to TRBJ1-5, with 7 bases that match TRBD1. V was clipped by 8 bases and J by 4 bases; unmatched bases: 11. Per the germline V gene, CDR1 is MNHEY and CDR2 is SMNVEV (reference sequence). CDR3 length: 15 residues.